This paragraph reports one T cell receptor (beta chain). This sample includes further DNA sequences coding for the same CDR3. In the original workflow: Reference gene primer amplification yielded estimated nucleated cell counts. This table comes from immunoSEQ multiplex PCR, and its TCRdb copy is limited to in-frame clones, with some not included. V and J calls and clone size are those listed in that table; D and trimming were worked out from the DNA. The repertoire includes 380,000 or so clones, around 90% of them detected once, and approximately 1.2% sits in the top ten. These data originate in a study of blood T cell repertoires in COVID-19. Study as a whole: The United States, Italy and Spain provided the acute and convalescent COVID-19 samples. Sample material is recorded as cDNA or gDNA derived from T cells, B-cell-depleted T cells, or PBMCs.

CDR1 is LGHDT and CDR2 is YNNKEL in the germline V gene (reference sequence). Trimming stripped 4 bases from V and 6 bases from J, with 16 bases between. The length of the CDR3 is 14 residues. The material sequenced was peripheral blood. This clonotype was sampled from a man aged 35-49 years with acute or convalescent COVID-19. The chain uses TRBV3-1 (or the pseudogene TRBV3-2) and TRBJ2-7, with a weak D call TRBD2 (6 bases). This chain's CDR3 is CASSLRTGDTEQYF. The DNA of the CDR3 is TGTGCCAGCAGCCTCAGGACGGGGGATACCGAGCAGTACTTC.